The sequence of this T cell receptor beta chain was determined in a study of shared T cell receptors in the human thymus. The V gene's germline CDR1 is MNHNY and CDR2 SVGAGI (reference sequence). V trimming: 4 bases; J trimming: 0 bases; junction bases outside the gene matches: 1. The length of the CDR3 is 14 residues. Sequencing was performed with immunoSEQ multiplex PCR; in TCRdb, only in-frame clones are kept and a portion is missing. The sample has hundreds of thousands of clones; more than 75% are singletons. The same specimen was also included in a second study, on human thymus T cells.

This rearrangement joins TRBV6-6 to TRBJ2-7; 9 bases match TRBD1. The material sequenced was thymocytes. The origin of this receptor is a boy under two years old with a congenital heart defect. DNA for the CDR3: TGTGCCAGCAGTTGGGGACAGGGCTCCTACGAGCAGTACTTC. The encoded protein is CASSWGQGSYEQYF.